The 8 T cell receptor beta chains reported below all come from one sample, sequenced in a study of shared clonotypes between healthy human individuals. The protocol was immunoSEQ multiplex PCR, while the TCRdb copy is restricted to in-frame clones and leaves out a portion. The table shows about 1.5 million clones, with 95% to 99% occurring only once. Sequencing was done on a sample of naive CD4+ T cells sorted from blood. Subset specified: CD45RA+ positively selected. These receptors originate from a man under 40 in good health.

The chain links TRBV2 to TRBJ2-3; D uncertain. This CDR3 has 13 residues. Per germline, CDR1 SNHLY and CDR2 FYNNEI. The V end lost 1 base, the J end lost 4 bases, and 6 bases lay between the germline ends. The DNA for the CDR3 is TGTGCCAGCAGTGAAGAAGGCCCAGATACGCAGTATTTT. Encoded protein: CASSEEGPDTQYF.

The gene calls are TRBV11-2 and TRBJ2-7; D uncertain. The length of the CDR3 is 13 residues. V was cut by 5 bases and J by 2 bases, with 10 bases left in between. CDR1 SGHAT and CDR2 FQNNGV come from the germline V gene. In nucleotides, the CDR3 is TGTGCCAGCAGCCCAGATACCACCTACGAGCAGTACTTC. This gives the protein CASSPDTTYEQYF. Drawing the rest from reference TRBV11-2 and TRBJ2-7, the complete variable domain is EAGVAQSPRYKIIEKRQSVAFWCNPISGHATLYWYQQILGQGPKLLIQFQNNGVVDDSQLPKDRFSAERLKGVDSTLKIQPAKLEDSAVYLCASSPDTTYEQYFGPGTRLTVT.

This chain connects TRBV28 to TRBJ2-7, with 11 bases matching TRBD2. Germline CDR1 is MDHEN and CDR2 is SYDVKM. The trim removed 2 bases at V and 2 bases at J, leaving 14 bases unmatched. This CDR3 contains 19 residues. CDR3 region: CASSLASTLAGGPTYEQYF. The CDR3 bases are TGTGCCAGCAGTTTAGCATCCACTTTAGCGGGAGGGCCTACCTACGAGCAGTACTTC.

The chain employs TRBV5-4 and TRBJ2-1, with D tentatively TRBD1 or TRBD2 (5 bases each). Germline CDR1 SGHNT, CDR2 YYREEE (reference sequence). Trimming left V 4 bases short and J 10 bases short, with 15 bases between. The CDR3 is 13 amino acids. CDR3 sequence reads: CASSAGPSGEQFF. The CDR3 DNA reads TGTGCCAGCAGCGCGGGCCCTTCAGGGGAGCAGTTCTTC.

The chain has TRBV19 and TRBJ2-5; D might be TRBD1 or TRBD2, each matching 5 bases. The germline V and J ends were trimmed by 2 bases and 4 bases, with 17 bases remaining between them. The germline CDR1 and CDR2 sequences are LNHDA and SQIVND (reference sequence). CDR3 length: 16 residues. CDR3 coding DNA: TGTGCCAGTAGTATAAGCGGACGAGGACACCTAGAGACCCAGTACTTC. This codes for CASSISGRGHLETQYF.

This clone came up once. The gene calls are TRBV7-9 and TRBJ2-7, with D perhaps TRBD2 (6 bases). V was shortened by 5 bases and J by 0 bases, with 14 bases between the two germline ends. The CDR3 sequence is 15 residues long. Germline lookup yields CDR1 SEHNR and CDR2 FQNEAQ (reference sequence). CDR3 in DNA: TGTGCCAGCAGCCCACGGATAGCGGCCTCCTACGAGCAGTACTTC. It specifies CASSPRIAASYEQYF.

This chain uses TRBV11-2 with TRBJ2-3; 10 nucleotides align to TRBD2. V lost 6 bases and J lost 6; bases outside the gene matches: 18. CDR1 is SGHAT, CDR2 FQNNGV, per germline. CDR3 size: 18 residues. The CDR3 here is CASSYNHLLAGRLDTQYF. In DNA, the CDR3 is TGTGCCAGCAGTTATAACCACCTACTAGCGGGACGTTTGGATACGCAGTATTTT.

J is TRBJ2-7 and V is TRBV7-9; 7 nucleotides agree with TRBD2. The CDR3 spans 16 residues. CDR1 is SEHNR and CDR2 is FQNEAQ in the germline V gene (reference sequence). V shed 3 bases, J shed 3 bases, and the junction held 11 bases outside the gene matches. CDR3 in amino acids: CASSFPEVAGNYEQYF. In nucleotides, the CDR3 is TGTGCCAGCAGCTTCCCCGAGGTAGCGGGTAACTACGAGCAGTACTTC.